This TCR beta chain was retrieved from a study of CD8+CD57+ T cells in acquired aplastic anemia. The use of genomic DNA as template underpinned the TCR beta VDJ and CDR3 profiling. TCRdb recomputed calls from the reads with MiXCR, one row per CDR3 protein. The sample has some 280,000 distinct CDR3 sequences; approximately 56% are singletons. The CDR3 covers 13 residues. Germline-derived CDR1 and CDR2 are DFQATT and SNEGSKA (reference sequence). Trimming stripped 1 base from V and 2 bases from J, with 9 bases between. The source material was sorted CD4+, CD8+, or CD8+CD57+ T cells (not recorded which) from PBMCs. This clonotype was sampled from a human donor with severe aplastic anemia or a healthy control (not recorded which). The chain recombines TRBV20-1 with TRBJ2-7; D is unresolved. CDR3 amino acids: CSARGQVTYEQYF. The CDR3 region has the DNA TGCAGTGCTAGAGGGCAGGTGACCTACGAGCAGTACTTC.